A single sample is the source of the 27 T cell receptor beta chains below, sequenced in a study of graft-versus-host responses after intestinal transplantation. Using immunoSEQ multiplex PCR, the repertoire was profiled, and TCRdb retains in-frame clones only, with some absent. Among 80,000 to 90,000 clones listed, 90% were seen once. Antigens for these TCRs are unknown. Sequenced here: unstimulated CD4+ T cells sorted from spleen or lymph node cells, sampled before intestinal transplant. These receptors were collected from a human donor who received an intestinal transplant.

The chain couples TRBV5-4 to TRBJ1-6; D is perhaps TRBD1 (5 bases). V was cut by 0 bases and J by 6 bases, with 13 bases left in between. Germline CDR1 SGHNT, CDR2 YYREEE (reference sequence). CDR3 length equals 16 residues. CDR3 residues: CASSLAGQGPNSPLHF. In nucleotides, the CDR3 is TGTGCCAGCAGCTTGGCCGGGCAGGGCCCTAATTCACCCCTCCACTTT.

The sample holds one count of this clone. This rearrangement joins TRBV6-1 to TRBJ1-2; D not certain. V was cut by 3 bases and J by 3 bases, with 14 bases left in between. The germline CDR1 and CDR2 sequences are MNHNS and SASEGT. The CDR3 is made up of 15 amino acids. CDR3 amino acids: CASSEAFNPYYGYTF. The CDR3 DNA reads TGTGCCAGCAGTGAGGCCTTTAATCCCTACTATGGCTACACCTTC.

The chain is built from TRBV6-1 and TRBJ1-1; D is possibly TRBD1 (6 bases). The CDR3 runs 13 residues. The V end lost 6 bases, the J end lost 1 base, and 9 bases lay between the germline ends. The germline gives CDR1 MNHNS, CDR2 SASEGT. The CDR3 DNA reads as TGTGCCAGCAGCGTCAGGGGGAACACTGAAGCTTTCTTT. Translating gives CASSVRGNTEAFF.

The chain recombines TRBV29-1 with TRBJ2-7, with D unresolved. Germline values: CDR1 SQVTM, CDR2 ANQGSEA. V lost 7 bases and J 3 bases, leaving 7 bases between the germline ends. This CDR3 contains 10 residues. The CDR3 spells CSAADYEQYF. DNA for the CDR3: TGCAGCGCCGCAGACTACGAGCAGTACTTC.

The rearrangement joins TRBV15 to TRBJ1-6; TRBD1 matches at 8 bases. Germline loops: CDR1 LNHNV, CDR2 YYDKDF (reference sequence). V shed 7 bases, J shed 10 bases, and the junction held 9 bases outside the gene matches. The CDR3 length is 14 residues. In DNA, the CDR3 is TGTGCCACCAAAGGGGACAGGATTCGGTCACCCCTCCACTTT. Its protein is CATKGDRIRSPLHF.

The CDR3 region is CASRPHGRGLGTEAFF. The CDR3 DNA sequence: TGTGCCAGCAGACCCCACGGTCGGGGATTGGGGACTGAAGCTTTCTTT. V is TRBV25-1 and J is TRBJ1-1; no reliable D call. Between the trimmed V and J ends, which lost 6 bases and 5 bases, there was a span of 22 bases. There are 16 residues in the CDR3. CDR1 and CDR2 from the germline V gene are MGHDK and SYGVNS.

This chain connects TRBV6-4 to TRBJ1-2; D ambiguous. Trimming shortened V by 2 bases and J by 5 bases, and 6 bases separated the two germline ends. Per germline, CDR1 MRHNA and CDR2 SNTAGT. The CDR3 is 12 residues long. The CDR3 reads CASSDADYGYTF. The CDR3 DNA follows: TGTGCCAGCAGTGACGCGGATTATGGCTACACCTTC.

The chain couples TRBV5-4 to TRBJ2-1; 12 bases map to TRBD1. V shed 9 bases, J shed 7 bases, and the junction held 8 bases outside the gene matches. CDR1 and CDR2 from the germline V gene are SGHNT and YYREEE (reference sequence). The CDR3 extends over 14 amino acids. CDR3 residues: CATIRDRGLNEQFF. CDR3 DNA: TGTGCCACCATCCGGGACAGGGGGCTGAATGAGCAGTTCTTC.

As to this clone: One end of the junction is discordant with germline, which a read error may explain. V gene TRBV7-7 combines with J gene TRBJ2-5; TRBD1 matches 7 bases. CDR1 is SSHAT, CDR2 FNYEAQ, per germline (reference sequence). The CDR3 covers 13 residues. For the CDR3, the DNA is TGTGCTAGCAGCAAGGACAGGTCGGAGACCCAGTACTTC. Translation gives CASSKDRSETQYF.

This clone was seen a handful of times. The CDR3 sequence is CASSLAGNQPQHF. CDR3 in DNA: TGCGCCAGCAGCTTGGCGGGGAATCAGCCCCAGCATTTT. The J gene is TRBJ1-5, the V gene TRBV5-1; D remains ambiguous. Between the trimmed V and J ends, which lost 0 bases and 4 bases, there was a span of 5 bases. This CDR3 has 13 residues. The germline V gene has CDR1 SGHRS and CDR2 YFSETQ.

This chain joins TRBV5-1 and TRBJ2-5; 8 bases align to TRBD2. The J segment lost 5 bases and the V segment lost 7 bases, leaving 10 bases of the junction unmatched. Germline V gene data show CDR1 as SGHRS and CDR2 as YFSETQ. The length of the CDR3 is 14 residues. This CDR3 reads CASRGGRSGETQYF. CDR3 coding DNA: TGCGCCAGCCGGGGGGGACGATCTGGGGAGACCCAGTACTTC.

The rearrangement links TRBV6-5 to TRBJ2-4, with a tentative D call TRBD2 (5 bases). The V end lost 0 bases, the J end lost 9 bases, and 9 bases lay between the germline ends. The CDR3 consists of 13 residues. CDR1 and CDR2 from the germline V gene are MNHEY and SVGAGI. CDR3 protein: CASSYSYRGIQYF. CDR3 nucleotides: TGTGCCAGCAGTTACTCCTATCGGGGCATTCAGTACTTC.

The chain links TRBV29-1 to TRBJ2-5; D is ambiguous. V shed 4 bases and J shed 5 bases, with 14 bases lying between them. The CDR3 covers 13 residues. Germline CDR1 is SQVTM and CDR2 is ANQGSEA. CDR3 loop: CSVVLMVGETQYF. As DNA, the CDR3 is TGCAGCGTTGTCCTTATGGTGGGCGAGACCCAGTACTTC.

The chain joins TRBV4-1 to TRBJ2-1, with 9 bases identical to TRBD1. This CDR3 comprises 13 residues. The J segment lost 8 bases and the V segment lost 6 bases, leaving 5 bases of the junction unmatched. Per germline, CDR1 MGHRA and CDR2 YSYEKL. The CDR3 loop is CASSRDREYEQFF. CDR3 DNA sequence: TGCGCCAGCAGTCGGGACAGGGAATATGAGCAGTTCTTC.

The chain links TRBV18 to TRBJ1-1, with D hard to call. Germline lookup yields CDR1 KGHSH and CDR2 LQKENI. Trimming took off 8 bases at V and 6 bases at J, with 10 bases between the two ends. The CDR3 contains 11 residues. CDR3 residues: CASRELPEAFF. The CDR3 bases are TGTGCCAGCCGCGAACTTCCTGAAGCTTTCTTT.

This rearrangement joins TRBV25-1 to TRBJ2-1, with 10 bases aligning to TRBD2. In germline, CDR1 is MGHDK, CDR2 SYGVNS. J lost 5 bases, V lost 2 bases, and 12 bases had no gene match. The CDR3 loop spans 18 amino acids. The CDR3 is CASSEMGGSGGTNNEQFF. The CDR3 coding sequence is TGTGCCAGCAGTGAAATGGGTGGTAGCGGGGGGACAAACAATGAGCAGTTCTTC.

The rearrangement links TRBV10-3 to TRBJ2-7, with TRBD2 matching 9 bases. Germline V gene data show CDR1 as ENHRY and CDR2 as SYGVKD. There are 12 residues in the CDR3. The V gene end was trimmed by 10 bases and the J gene end by 0 bases; junction bases not matched to a gene: 1. The CDR3: CATSGDSYEQYF. CDR3 DNA sequence: TGTGCCACTAGCGGGGACTCCTACGAGCAGTACTTC.

A note on this clone: Since the CDR3 does not end with the conserved phenylalanine or tryptophan, this likely comes from a read error. This chain joins TRBV6-1 and TRBJ2-7; D is perhaps TRBD2 (7 bases). The CDR3 runs 15 residues. V shed 6 bases and J shed 6 bases, with 21 bases lying between them. Germline-derived CDR1 and CDR2 are MNHNS and SASEGT. This CDR3 is CASRNPLGGASEQYL. The CDR3 region has the DNA TGTGCCAGCAGGAACCCACTGGGGGGGGCGTCCGAGCAGTACCTC.

The chain joins TRBV5-1 to TRBJ2-1, with TRBD2 matching over 10 bases. This CDR3 has 16 amino acids. Germline CDR1 is SGHRS and CDR2 is YFSETQ. Trimming at V came to 0 bases and at J to 3 bases, leaving 3 bases not matched to a gene. CDR3 coding DNA: TGCGCCAGCAGCTTGGGGCTAGCGGGGGACTACAATGAGCAGTTCTTC. Translating gives CASSLGLAGDYNEQFF. Full variable domain (rest looked up from reference TRBV5-1 and TRBJ2-1): KAGVTQTPRYLIKTRGQQVTLSCSPISGHRSVSWYQQTPGQGLQFLFEYFSETQRNKGNFPGRFSGRQFSNSRSEMNVSTLELGDSALYLCASSLGLAGDYNEQFFGPGTRLTVL.

The chain links TRBV2 to TRBJ2-7; 8 bases fit TRBD1. The CDR3 covers 13 residues. V lost 8 bases and J lost 3; bases outside the gene matches: 6. Germline V lookup: CDR1 SNHLY, CDR2 FYNNEI. The CDR3 nucleotides read TGTGCCAGCGCCAGGGACAGGAGCTACGAGCAGTACTTC. Its protein is CASARDRSYEQYF. Full variable domain (remainder filled in from reference TRBV2 and TRBJ2-7): EPEVTQTPSHQVTQMGQEVILRCVPISNHLYFYWYRQILGQKVEFLVSFYNNEISEKSEIFDDQFSVERPDGSNFTLKIRSTKLEDSAMYFCASARDRSYEQYFGPGTRLTVT.

This clone was counted only a few times. The chain couples TRBV2 to TRBJ1-1; D remains unclear. Trimming removed 2 bases at V and 1 base at J, with 5 bases between. Germline CDR1 is SNHLY and CDR2 is FYNNEI. This CDR3 is built from 13 residues. The CDR3 nucleotides are TGTGCCAGCAGTGAATGGCAGAACACTGAAGCTTTCTTT. This translates into CASSEWQNTEAFF.

Of note for this clone: Other DNA sequences within the sample encode an identical CDR3. The J gene is TRBJ2-7, the V gene TRBV29-1; possibly TRBD2 for D (7 bases). CDR3 length: 14 amino acids. Germline loops: CDR1 SQVTM, CDR2 ANQGSEA. V gave up 4 bases and J gave up 1 base, with 14 bases separating them. Written as DNA, the CDR3 is TGCAGCGTTGGAGGCGGGGGCCTTTCCTACGAGCAGTACTTC. Encoded protein: CSVGGGGLSYEQYF.

V usage is TRBV27 and J usage is TRBJ1-2, with a weak D call TRBD1 (5 bases). The V and J ends lost 6 bases and 4 bases respectively, with 12 bases between them. In germline, CDR1 is MNHEY, CDR2 SMNVEV (reference sequence). The CDR3 is 13 residues long. CDR3 nucleotide sequence: TGTGCCAGCAGAGGGGTTTCTAGCTATGGCTACACCTTC. This translates into CASRGVSSYGYTF.

The count of this clone is one. This rearrangement joins TRBV10-3 to TRBJ2-7; TRBD1 aligns across 10 bases. V gave up 6 bases and J gave up 2 bases; unmatched junction bases: 4. The germline CDR1 and CDR2 sequences are ENHRY and SYGVKD. The CDR3 spans 14 residues. Here the CDR3 reads CAIRPGQGTYEQYF. The CDR3 DNA follows: TGTGCCATCAGGCCGGGACAGGGGACCTACGAGCAGTACTTC.

In this sample, this clone turned up once. The DNA of the CDR3 is TGTGCCACCAGCTCCCGCCGGGGGGGGTACAATGAGCAGTTCTTC. The encoded protein is CATSSRRGGYNEQFF. V usage is TRBV15 and J usage is TRBJ2-1, with 8 bases that match TRBD2. Per the germline V gene, CDR1 is LNHNV and CDR2 is YYDKDF (reference sequence). The CDR3 extends over 15 amino acids. Losses at the gene ends were 5 bases for V and 4 bases for J; bases not matched to a gene: 7.

The chain links TRBV5-1 to TRBJ1-2; a possible D gene is TRBD1 (5 bases). The CDR3 covers 15 residues. CDR1 and CDR2 from the germline V gene are SGHRS and YFSETQ. V gave up 0 bases and J gave up 14 bases, with 23 bases separating them. CDR3 amino acids: CASSLVSGSSLGWTF. The CDR3 DNA is TGCGCCAGCAGCTTGGTTTCAGGGTCCAGTCTGGGGTGGACCTTC.

The CDR3 here is CASSLAPGQLYYGYTF. DNA of the CDR3: TGTGCCAGCAGCCTCGCACCGGGACAGCTATACTATGGCTACACCTTC. The genes are TRBV9 and TRBJ1-2, with 7 bases aligning to TRBD1. This CDR3 has 16 residues. The ends lost 4 bases at V and 3 bases at J; junction bases unmatched: 12. The germline CDR1 and CDR2 sequences are SGDLS and YYNGEE.